Shown below are 9 T cell receptor beta chains from a single sample sequenced in a study of glioma-infiltrating T cells. Using RNA template, CDR3s of TCR alpha and beta were amplified with iRepertoire arm-PCR. TCRdb passed the multiplex PCR reads through MiXCR, listing each CDR3 protein once. The sample has some 180,000 distinct CDR3 sequences; more than 25% are singletons. The specimen was glioma tissue, nonneoplastic brain tissue, or PBMCs (not recorded which). These receptors came from a human donor with low-grade glioma or glioblastoma, undergoing nonglioma brain surgery, or in good health (not recorded which).

This clonotype showed up many times. This chain links TRBV4-3 with TRBJ2-3, with TRBD1 as a possible D gene (7 bases). The V gene lost 1 base and the J gene lost 0 bases, with 11 bases spanning the gap. This CDR3 has 16 amino acids. Germline CDR1 is LGHNA and CDR2 is YSLEER. The CDR3 region has the DNA TGCGCCAGCAGCCAAGCGACAGGGACTAGCACAGATACGCAGTATTTT. As protein: CASSQATGTSTDTQYF.

A single count supports this clonotype. The gene calls are TRBV6-2 or TRBV6-3 and TRBJ2-1, with TRBD1 identical over 7 bases. CDR1 is MNHEY and CDR2 is SVGEGT in the germline V gene. The CDR3 sequence is 17 residues long. Trimming took 5 bases from V and 5 from J; bases not matched to a gene: 15. In DNA, the CDR3 is TGTGCCAGCAGTGACCCTCGACAGGGTTCAACTCACAATGAGCAGTTCTTC. It yields the protein CASSDPRQGSTHNEQFF.

This clonotype was seen more than once but under ten times. This may be a read error: a much more frequent sequence differs by one nucleotide. This rearrangement joins TRBV5-4 to TRBJ2-3; a possible D gene is TRBD2 (6 bases). Trimming shortened V by 2 bases and J by 2 bases, and 15 bases separated the two germline ends. From germline, CDR1 is SGHNT and CDR2 YYREEE (reference sequence). There are 16 residues in the CDR3. The CDR3 is CASSLPRGGTTDTQYF. The CDR3 DNA reads as TGTGCCAGCAGCTTACCCCGAGGCGGGACCACAGATACGCAGTATTTT.

This clonotype came up many times. The chain links TRBV20-1 to TRBJ1-1; TRBD1 aligns across 12 bases. The V segment lost 3 bases and the J segment 4 bases; nucleotides outside the gene matches: 6. Germline assignment: CDR1 DFQATT and CDR2 SNEGSKA (reference sequence). The CDR3 is made up of 15 amino acids. The CDR3 region has the DNA TGCAGTGCTAGGGGACAGGGGGCGCAGGGCACTGAAGCTTTCTTT. Its translation is CSARGQGAQGTEAFF.

This clonotype was picked up one time. A much larger clonotype is one base distant, so this may be a read error. The rearrangement links TRBV7-9 to TRBJ2-1; perhaps TRBD2 as D (5 bases). This CDR3 contains 8 residues. CDR1 is SEHNR, CDR2 FQNEAQ, per germline (reference sequence). The DNA for the CDR3 is TGTACGGGAAATGAGAAGTTCTTC. This codes for CTGNEKFF.

This clonotype showed up just a few times. V gene TRBV5-1 combines with J gene TRBJ2-1; maybe TRBD2 (6 bases). This CDR3 contains 15 residues. CDR1 SGHRS and CDR2 YFSETQ come from the germline V gene. The V end lost 4 bases, the J end lost 4 bases, and 15 bases lay between the germline ends. CDR3 sequence reads: CASSRRLGEYNEQFF. The CDR3 DNA sequence: TGCGCCAGCAGCCGCCGACTAGGCGAATACAATGAGCAGTTCTTC.

This clonotype was observed at least ten times. The V and J genes are TRBV6-1 and TRBJ2-1; 10 positions match TRBD1. The CDR3 extends over 15 amino acids. Trimming at V came to 6 bases and at J to 9 bases, leaving 11 bases not matched to a gene. Germline assignment: CDR1 MNHNS and CDR2 SASEGT. CDR3: CASREPGQGSSEQFF. The CDR3 coding sequence is TGTGCCAGCAGGGAACCGGGACAGGGGAGCAGTGAGCAGTTCTTC.

This clonotype was found many times. This sequence joins TRBV20-1 and TRBJ2-2; tentatively, D is TRBD1 (6 bases). This CDR3 region has 15 residues. V gave up 0 bases and J gave up 1 base, with 9 bases separating them. CDR1 and CDR2 (germline): DFQATT, SNEGSKA (reference sequence). The CDR3 is CSAREGQKNTGELFF. The CDR3 coding sequence is TGCAGTGCTAGAGAGGGACAAAAGAACACCGGGGAGCTGTTTTTT.

This clonotype was counted many times. The V call is TRBV4-1, the J call TRBJ2-1; D is perhaps TRBD2 (6 bases). The CDR3 is 15 amino acids. CDR1 is MGHRA and CDR2 is YSYEKL in the germline V gene. Trimming shortened V by 4 bases and J by 7 bases, and 17 bases separated the two germline ends. CDR3 in DNA: TGCGCCAGCAGCCCGTTTTGGAGGGCCTTGAATGAGCAGTTCTTC. The encoded protein is CASSPFWRALNEQFF.